The 13 T cell receptor beta chains listed next were all sequenced from one sample in a study of T cells in Graves' hyperthyroidism and ophthalmopathy. What was amplified from RNA transcripts were TCR beta CDR3 regions. Using the HTBI primer set, a first-round RT-PCR was run on the TCR CDR3. TCRdb re-called the multiplex PCR reads with MiXCR, one entry per CDR3 protein. The sample gives roughly 520,000 distinct CDR3 sequences, approximately 25% of which show up once; 10% to 12% is in the top ten. Sequenced material: blood. These receptors all come from a woman in her twenties or thirties with Graves' ophthalmopathy.

This clonotype was found many times. V gene TRBV20-1 combines with J gene TRBJ1-1; D is unclear. The V end lost 3 bases, the J end lost 0 bases, and 11 bases lay between the germline ends. The CDR3 covers 14 residues. CDR1 and CDR2 from the germline V gene are DFQATT and SNEGSKA (reference sequence). The CDR3, as DNA: TGCAGTGCTAGTTTGTCAGCCATGAACACTGAAGCTTTCTTT. It is translated as CSASLSAMNTEAFF.

This clonotype was detected many times. The rearrangement joins TRBV20-1 to TRBJ2-7, with TRBD2 matching 7 bases. CDR3 length: 12 amino acids. Germline CDR1 is DFQATT and CDR2 is SNEGSKA (reference sequence). V shed 6 bases, J shed 2 bases, and the junction held 4 bases outside the gene matches. CDR3 sequence (DNA): TGCAGTGCCCCAAGCGGGGCCTACGAGCAGTACTTC. Protein: CSAPSGAYEQYF.

The V gene is TRBV27, the J gene TRBJ2-5; D may be TRBD2 (5 bases). The CDR3 is made up of 14 amino acids. The V end was cut by 6 bases, the J end by 2 bases, with 13 bases between. CDR1 and CDR2 (germline): MNHEY, SMNVEV (reference sequence). Here the CDR3 reads CASSEGDLQETQYF. The DNA for the CDR3 is TGTGCCAGCAGCGAGGGTGACTTACAAGAGACCCAGTACTTC.

This chain uses TRBV29-1 with TRBJ2-5; weak D call: TRBD2 (6 bases). The CDR3 has 11 residues. V lost 4 bases, J lost 5 bases, and 8 bases lay in between. The germline gives CDR1 SQVTM, CDR2 ANQGSEA. This CDR3 reads CSVGGRETQYF. The CDR3 nucleotides are TGCAGCGTTGGAGGGAGGGAGACCCAGTACTTC. Variable domain in full (rest from reference TRBV29-1 and TRBJ2-5): SAVISQKPSRDICQRGTSLTIQCQVDSQVTMMFWYRQQPGQSLTLIATANQGSEATYESGFVIDKFPISRPNLTFSTLTVSNMSPEDSSIYLCSVGGRETQYFGPGTRLLVL.

This clonotype appeared a few times. The V and J genes are TRBV27 and TRBJ1-5, with 7 bases identical to TRBD1. Unmatched junction bases numbered 7, after V lost 6 bases and J lost 5 bases. The CDR3 length is 14 residues. CDR1 is MNHEY and CDR2 is SMNVEV in the germline V gene (reference sequence). The DNA for the CDR3 is TGTGCCAGCAGAATACAGGGGTTCTATCAGCCCCAGCATTTT. Its protein product is CASRIQGFYQPQHF.

This clonotype appeared many times. The rearrangement links TRBV14 to TRBJ2-7; D is tentatively TRBD1 or TRBD2 (6 bases each). V shed 1 base and J shed 3 bases, with 16 bases lying between them. The germline V gene has CDR1 SGHDN and CDR2 FVKESK. This CDR3 contains 16 residues. The CDR3 DNA reads TGTGCCAGCAGCCAAGTATGGGGGGCGGAACGCTACGAGCAGTACTTC. It specifies CASSQVWGAERYEQYF.

This clonotype was counted ten times or more. The genes are TRBV6-5 and TRBJ2-7; 7 nucleotides align to TRBD1. With V trimmed by 0 bases and J by 2 bases, 4 bases remained unmatched. Germline V gene data show CDR1 as MNHEY and CDR2 as SVGAGI. The CDR3 is 15 amino acids. This CDR3 is CASSYSPGQTYEQYF. CDR3 sequence (DNA): TGTGCCAGCAGTTACTCCCCGGGACAGACCTACGAGCAGTACTTC.

In this sample, this clonotype turned up many times. This chain uses TRBV7-2 with TRBJ2-7; no clear D gene. Trimming took 2 bases from V and 9 from J, leaving 14 bases between them. Germline CDR1 reads SGHTA; CDR2 reads FQGNSA. The CDR3 extends over 13 amino acids. CDR3 DNA sequence: TGTGCCAGCAGCTTAAGAACCTCAGACGGGCAGTACTTC. Residues: CASSLRTSDGQYF.

This clonotype was detected a few times. V and J are TRBV30 and TRBJ2-7, with D possibly matching TRBD2 (5 bases). The CDR3 extends over 17 amino acids. V was pared by 0 bases and J by 2 bases, with 20 bases between. Germline V gives CDR1 GTSNPN, CDR2 SVGIG (reference sequence). CDR3 nucleotide sequence: TGTGCCTGGAGTGTCGGCCCCCTTGAGGGCCCAACCTACGAGCAGTACTTC. It codes for CAWSVGPLEGPTYEQYF.

In its sample, this clonotype was seen a few times. This may arise from a read error, as a much more abundant clone is one base away. The chain links TRBV28 to TRBJ2-2, with D possibly TRBD2 on 5 matching bases. Germline CDR1 is MDHEN and CDR2 is SYDVKM. The CDR3 consists of 17 residues. CDR3 coding DNA: TGTGCCAGCAGTTCTATGGGCAGTGAAGATAACACCGGGGAGCTGTGTTTT. Protein product: CASSSMGSEDNTGELCF.

This clonotype came up a few times. The chain is built from TRBV28 and TRBJ1-5; D unclear. The CDR3 extends over 14 amino acids. CDR1 MDHEN and CDR2 SYDVKM come from the germline V gene. Trimming cost V 5 bases and J 1 base, with 9 bases left between them. The CDR3 here is CASSEGRSNQPQHF. CDR3 DNA: TGTGCCAGCAGTGAGGGTAGGAGCAATCAGCCCCAGCATTTT.

This clonotype was detected only a few times. This chain joins TRBV11-2 and TRBJ2-2, with 9 bases matching TRBD1. The germline gives CDR1 SGHAT, CDR2 FQNNGV. The CDR3 has 15 residues. After removal of 6 bases from V and 5 bases from J, the junction contained 7 bases not matched to a gene. The CDR3 spells CASRRPGQGTGELFF. The CDR3, as DNA: TGTGCCAGCAGACGACCGGGACAGGGAACCGGGGAGCTGTTTTTT.

This clonotype was seen a few times. This rearrangement joins TRBV4-2 to TRBJ1-2; no reliable D call. Germline lookup yields CDR1 LGHNA and CDR2 YNFKEQ. This CDR3 has 15 residues. Between the trimmed V and J ends, which lost 0 bases and 8 bases, there was a span of 16 bases. This CDR3 reads CASSQDESRSGGYTF. The CDR3 bases are TGTGCCAGCAGCCAAGACGAAAGCCGGTCTGGGGGCTACACCTTC.